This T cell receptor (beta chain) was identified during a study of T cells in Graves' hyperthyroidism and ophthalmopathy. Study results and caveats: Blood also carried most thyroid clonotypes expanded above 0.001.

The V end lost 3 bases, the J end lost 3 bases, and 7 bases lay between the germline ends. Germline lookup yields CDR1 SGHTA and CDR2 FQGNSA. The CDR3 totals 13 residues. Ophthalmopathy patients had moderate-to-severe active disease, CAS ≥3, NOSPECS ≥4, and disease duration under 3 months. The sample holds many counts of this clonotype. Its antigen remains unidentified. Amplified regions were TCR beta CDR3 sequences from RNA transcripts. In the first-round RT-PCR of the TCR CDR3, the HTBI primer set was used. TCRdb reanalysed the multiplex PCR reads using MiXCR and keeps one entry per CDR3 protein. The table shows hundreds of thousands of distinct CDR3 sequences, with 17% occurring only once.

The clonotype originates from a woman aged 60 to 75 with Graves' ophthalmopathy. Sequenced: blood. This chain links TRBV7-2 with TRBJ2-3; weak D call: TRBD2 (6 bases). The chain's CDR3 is CASSFGGTDTQYF. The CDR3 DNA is TGTGCCAGCAGCTTTGGGGGGACAGATACGCAGTATTTT.